Listed below are T cell receptor beta chains from one sample, sequenced in a study of OX40 agonist ivuxolimab in advanced cancers. Repertoires were generated with immunoSEQ multiplex PCR, while TCRdb's copy carries only in-frame clones and drops some. The table includes roughly 50,000 clones, around 86% detected once. The sample was CD4+ or CD8+ T cells sorted from blood, taken in a trial of the OX40 agonist ivuxolimab. The source is an adult with an advanced solid tumor such as melanoma, head and neck, liver or kidney cancer. The CDR3 runs from the conserved cysteine through the conserved F or W. The order of the fields is V gene, clone size, J gene, D gene, CDR3 protein, CDR3 DNA. A D gene is named only where the DNA matches it firmly. Clone size is stated in some rows and not others, as once, few, many or a class when expanded.

v_call: TRBV19; clone_size: -; j_call: TRBJ1-6; d_call: -; cdr3_aa: CASSPKRGMGNSPLHF; cdr3_nt: TGTGCCAGCTCTCCGAAACGGGGAATGGGTAATTCACCCCTCCACTTT
v_call: TRBV9; clone_size: -; j_call: TRBJ2-3; d_call: -; cdr3_aa: CASSVDADTQYF; cdr3_nt: TGTGCCAGCAGCGTAGATGCAGATACGCAGTATTTT
v_call: TRBV18; clone_size: -; j_call: TRBJ1-1; d_call: -; cdr3_aa: CASLQAKNTEAFF; cdr3_nt: TGTGCCAGCTTACAGGCAAAGAACACTGAAGCTTTCTTT
v_call: TRBV5-4; clone_size: -; j_call: TRBJ1-1; d_call: -; cdr3_aa: CASRPQPNTEAFF; cdr3_nt: TGTGCCAGCAGACCACAGCCGAACACTGAAGCTTTCTTT
v_call: TRBV19; clone_size: -; j_call: TRBJ1-4; d_call: TRBD1; cdr3_aa: CASSRDRVNEKLFF; cdr3_nt: TGTGCCAGTAGTAGGGACAGGGTAAATGAAAAACTGTTTTTT
v_call: TRBV18; clone_size: once; j_call: TRBJ1-1; d_call: -; cdr3_aa: CASSYERNTEAFF; cdr3_nt: TGTGCCAGCTCATATGAGAGGAACACTGAAGCTTTCTTT
v_call: TRBV13; clone_size: -; j_call: TRBJ2-3; d_call: TRBD2; cdr3_aa: CASSFGLAGGRTDTQYF; cdr3_nt: TGTGCCAGCAGCTTCGGACTAGCGGGGGGGCGGACAGATACGCAGTATTTT
v_call: TRBV9; clone_size: -; j_call: TRBJ2-3; d_call: TRBD2; cdr3_aa: CASSVASGGTDTQYF; cdr3_nt: TGTGCCAGCAGCGTAGCTAGCGGGGGCACAGATACGCAGTATTTT
v_call: TRBV7-3; clone_size: -; j_call: TRBJ1-2; d_call: TRBD1; cdr3_aa: CASSPRGTANYGYTF; cdr3_nt: TGTGCCAGCAGCCCCCGAGGGACAGCGAACTATGGCTACACCTTC
v_call: TRBV14; clone_size: -; j_call: TRBJ2-5; d_call: TRBD2; cdr3_aa: CASSPGLGRASETQYF; cdr3_nt: TGTGCCAGCAGCCCAGGATTAGGGAGGGCCTCAGAGACCCAGTACTTC
v_call: TRBV5-1; clone_size: -; j_call: TRBJ2-5; d_call: TRBD1; cdr3_aa: CASSSGTDPQETQYF; cdr3_nt: TGCGCCAGCAGCTCCGGGACAGACCCTCAAGAGACCCAGTACTTC
v_call: TRBV15; clone_size: few; j_call: TRBJ2-2; d_call: TRBD1; cdr3_aa: CATSRDRTLSIWTGGPGELFF; cdr3_nt: TGTGCCACCAGCAGAGATCGTACACTATCCATATGGACAGGGGGTCCCGGGGAGCTGTTTTTT
v_call: TRBV19; clone_size: once; j_call: TRBJ2-1; d_call: TRBD1; cdr3_aa: CASSILQGALGNEQFF; cdr3_nt: TGTGCCAGTAGTATACTACAGGGGGCGCTGGGCAATGAGCAGTTCTTC
v_call: TRBV10-1; clone_size: once; j_call: TRBJ2-5; d_call: TRBD1; cdr3_aa: CASSEAGQGDETQYF; cdr3_nt: TGCGCCAGCAGTGAGGCCGGACAGGGGGACGAGACCCAGTACTTC
v_call: TRBV28; clone_size: -; j_call: TRBJ2-5; d_call: TRBD1; cdr3_aa: CASSIGQGGGTQYF; cdr3_nt: TGTGCCAGCAGCATCGGACAGGGTGGAGGGACCCAGTACTTC
v_call: TRBV7-2; clone_size: -; j_call: TRBJ2-7; d_call: -; cdr3_aa: CASSSFYEQYF; cdr3_nt: TGTGCCAGCAGCTCCTTCTACGAGCAGTACTTC
v_call: TRBV28; clone_size: -; j_call: TRBJ2-7; d_call: -; cdr3_aa: CASRDGRSRRLEQYF; cdr3_nt: TGTGCCAGCAGGGACGGACGGAGTCGGCGACTCGAGCAGTACTTC
v_call: TRBV11-2; clone_size: -; j_call: TRBJ1-5; d_call: -; cdr3_aa: CASSLGTAGQPQHF; cdr3_nt: TGTGCCAGCAGCTTGGGGACGGCAGGGCAGCCCCAGCATTTT
v_call: TRBV6-5; clone_size: -; j_call: TRBJ1-1; d_call: -; cdr3_aa: CASNPGGSMNTEAFF; cdr3_nt: TGTGCCAGTAACCCTGGGGGGTCCATGAACACTGAAGCTTTCTTT
v_call: TRBV6-1; clone_size: -; j_call: TRBJ1-5; d_call: -; cdr3_aa: CASSADRTNQPQHF; cdr3_nt: TGTGCCAGCAGTGCCGACAGGACCAATCAGCCCCAGCATTTT
v_call: TRBV7-2; clone_size: -; j_call: TRBJ2-7; d_call: -; cdr3_aa: CASSRGSRGGNEQYF; cdr3_nt: TGTGCCAGCAGCCGCGGCAGCAGGGGAGGGAACGAGCAGTACTTC
v_call: TRBV4-1; clone_size: few; j_call: TRBJ1-2; d_call: -; cdr3_aa: CASSQDWPANYGYTF; cdr3_nt: TGCGCCAGCAGCCAAGATTGGCCGGCAAACTATGGCTACACCTTC
v_call: TRBV7-9; clone_size: -; j_call: TRBJ1-2; d_call: TRBD1; cdr3_aa: CASSLGDSYGYTF; cdr3_nt: TGTGCCAGCAGCTTGGGGGACAGCTATGGCTACACCTTC
v_call: TRBV5-8; clone_size: -; j_call: TRBJ2-3; d_call: TRBD1; cdr3_aa: CASSSGQSTDTQYF; cdr3_nt: TGTGCCAGCAGCTCGGGACAGAGCACAGATACGCAGTATTTT
v_call: TRBV7-2; clone_size: -; j_call: TRBJ2-7; d_call: -; cdr3_aa: CASSLGHVVYEQYF; cdr3_nt: TGTGCCAGCAGCTTAGGACACGTAGTGTACGAGCAGTACTTC
v_call: TRBV6-1; clone_size: -; j_call: TRBJ2-7; d_call: -; cdr3_aa: CASSDVHEQYF; cdr3_nt: TGTGCCAGCAGTGATGTCCACGAGCAGTACTTC
v_call: TRBV28; clone_size: -; j_call: TRBJ1-5; d_call: -; cdr3_aa: CASSQTVNQPQHF; cdr3_nt: TGTGCCAGCAGCCAGACAGTCAATCAGCCCCAGCATTTT
v_call: TRBV20-1; clone_size: few; j_call: TRBJ1-2; d_call: -; cdr3_aa: CSAREHDGYTF; cdr3_nt: TGCAGTGCTAGAGAACACGATGGCTACACCTTC
v_call: TRBV9; clone_size: few; j_call: TRBJ2-4; d_call: -; cdr3_aa: CASSVTGEDIQYF; cdr3_nt: TGTGCCAGCAGCGTCACAGGGGAGGACATTCAGTACTTC
v_call: TRBV9; clone_size: medium-sized; j_call: TRBJ1-6; d_call: -; cdr3_aa: CASSVDEGVNSPLHF; cdr3_nt: TGTGCCAGCAGCGTAGACGAAGGAGTCAATTCACCCCTCCACTTT
v_call: TRBV29-1; clone_size: -; j_call: TRBJ2-4; d_call: -; cdr3_aa: CSVVEGTAKNIQYF; cdr3_nt: TGCAGCGTTGTGGAGGGAACGGCCAAAAACATTCAGTACTTC
v_call: TRBV5-1; clone_size: -; j_call: TRBJ1-2; d_call: -; cdr3_aa: CASRTGTQVNYGYTF; cdr3_nt: TGCGCCAGCAGAACCGGGACCCAGGTAAACTATGGCTACACCTTC